This entry is about one TCR beta chain. Other DNA sequences within the sample encode an identical CDR3. Repertoires were generated with immunoSEQ multiplex PCR, while TCRdb's copy carries only in-frame clones and drops some. The sample has 170,000 or so clones, roughly 89% seen once; the top ten hold around 1.4%. The data are from a study of control samples from healthy donors and cancer patients. The sample consisted of blood. This receptor was taken from a woman aged 45-65 years in good health.

The CDR3 region is CATSRDPGGNQPQHF. DNA for the CDR3: TGTGCCACCAGCAGAGATCCAGGGGGCAATCAGCCCCAGCATTTT. V gene TRBV15 combines with J gene TRBJ1-5; tentative D call: TRBD1 (6 bases). Trimming removed 0 bases from V and 2 bases from J, with 8 bases in between. Per the germline V gene, CDR1 is LNHNV and CDR2 is YYDKDF (reference sequence). This CDR3 has 15 residues. Full variable domain (missing parts from reference TRBV15 and TRBJ1-5): DAMVIQNPRYQVTQFGKPVTLSCSQTLNHNVMYWYQQKSSQAPKLLFHYYDKDFNNEADTPDNFQSRRPNTSFCFLDIRSPGLGDTAMYLCATSRDPGGNQPQHFGDGTRLSIL.